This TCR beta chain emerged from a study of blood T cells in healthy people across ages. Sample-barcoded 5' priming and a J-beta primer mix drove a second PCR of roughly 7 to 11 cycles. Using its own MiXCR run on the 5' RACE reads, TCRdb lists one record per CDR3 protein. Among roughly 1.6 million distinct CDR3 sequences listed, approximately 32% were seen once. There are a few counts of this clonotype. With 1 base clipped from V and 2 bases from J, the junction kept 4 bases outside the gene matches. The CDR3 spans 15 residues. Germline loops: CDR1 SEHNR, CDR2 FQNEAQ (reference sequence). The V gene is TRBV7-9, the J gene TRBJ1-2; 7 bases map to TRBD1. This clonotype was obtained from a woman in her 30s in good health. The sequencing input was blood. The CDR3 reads CASSLGGQRNYGYTF. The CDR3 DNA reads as TGTGCCAGCAGCTTAGGGGGACAGCGAAACTATGGCTACACCTTC.